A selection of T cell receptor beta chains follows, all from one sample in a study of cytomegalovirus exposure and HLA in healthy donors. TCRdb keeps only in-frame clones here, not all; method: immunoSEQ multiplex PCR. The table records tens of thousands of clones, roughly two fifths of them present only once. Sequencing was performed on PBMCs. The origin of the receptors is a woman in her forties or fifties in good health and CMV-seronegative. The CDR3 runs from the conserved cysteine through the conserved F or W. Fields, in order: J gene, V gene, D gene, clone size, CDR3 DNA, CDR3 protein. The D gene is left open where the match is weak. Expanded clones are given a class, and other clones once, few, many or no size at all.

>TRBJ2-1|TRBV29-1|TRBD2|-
TGCAGCGTCGGACTAGCGGGGGTCCGGGGGGCCAGCTCCTACAATGAGCAGTTCTTC
CSVGLAGVRGASSYNEQFF
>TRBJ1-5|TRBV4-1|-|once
TGCGCCAGCAGCCAGATTGGGACACTAGTTAGCAATCAGCCCCAGCATTTT
CASSQIGTLVSNQPQHF
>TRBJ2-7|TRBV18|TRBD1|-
TGTGCCAGCTCACCAAGAACGGGACAGGACGAGCAGTACTTC
CASSPRTGQDEQYF
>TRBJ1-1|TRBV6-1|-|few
TGTGCCAGCAGTGCGGCGGATTTGAACACTGAAGCTTTCTTT
CASSAADLNTEAFF
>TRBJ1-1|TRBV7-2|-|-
TGTGCCAGCAGCTCGCAGGGTTCAAGTGATGAAGCTTTCTTT
CASSSQGSSDEAFF
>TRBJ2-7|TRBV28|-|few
TGTGCCAGCGGGCTGCGCTACGAGCAGTACTTC
CASGLRYEQYF
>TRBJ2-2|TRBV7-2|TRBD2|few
TGTGCCAGCAGCCGACAGGGGAACAGCGGGGGGGCCGGCGGGGAGCTGTTTTTT
CASSRQGNSGGAGGELFF
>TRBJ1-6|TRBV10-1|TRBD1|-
TGCGCCAGCAGTGAAGGGTCGACAGGGGGAATGCGGCCCCTCCACTTT
CASSEGSTGGMRPLHF
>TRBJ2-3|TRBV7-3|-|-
TGTGCCAGCAGTAACCTCAGGGGAAGCACAGATACGCAGTATTTT
CASSNLRGSTDTQYF
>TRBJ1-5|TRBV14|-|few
TGTGCCAGCAGCCAAGACCTAGTTGGGCCCCAGCATTTT
CASSQDLVGPQHF
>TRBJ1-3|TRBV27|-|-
TGTGCCAGCAGTTTGCTTGGCGGTGGAAACACCATATATTTT
CASSLLGGGNTIYF
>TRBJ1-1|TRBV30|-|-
TGTGCCTGGAGTGTATCCCCAGGGAGGACTGAAGCTTTCTTT
CAWSVSPGRTEAFF
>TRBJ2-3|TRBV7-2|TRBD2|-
TGTGCCAGCAGCTTTTCCCATCCCCCTCTAGCGGGAATCGCAGATACGCAGTATTTT
CASSFSHPPLAGIADTQYF
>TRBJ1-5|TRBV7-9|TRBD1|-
TGTGCCAGCAGCGGGGACAGCCCCAATCAGCCCCAGCATTTT
CASSGDSPNQPQHF
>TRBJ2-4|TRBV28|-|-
TGTGCCAGCAGCCCCCCCCTCCTAGCCAAAAACATTCAGTACTTC
CASSPPLLAKNIQYF
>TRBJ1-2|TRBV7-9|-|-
TGTGCCAGCAGCTTAGGTTCACAGCTTAACTATGGCTACACCTTC
CASSLGSQLNYGYTF
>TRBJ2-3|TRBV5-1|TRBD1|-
TGCGCCAGCAGCTTTGGCAGGGGGTCAGATACGCAGTATTTT
CASSFGRGSDTQYF
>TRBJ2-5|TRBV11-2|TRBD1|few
TGTGCCAGCAGCTCCGGAAGGACAGGGTATCTAAGGGAGACCCAGTACTTC
CASSSGRTGYLRETQYF
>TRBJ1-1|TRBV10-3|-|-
TGTGCCATCAGTGTTCGGACACATAACACTGAAGCTTTCTTT
CAISVRTHNTEAFF
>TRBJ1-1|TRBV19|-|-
TGTGCCAGTACCACCAGCGGATTGGTAGCTTTCTTT
CASTTSGLVAFF
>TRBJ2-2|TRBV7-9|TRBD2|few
TGTGCCAGCAGCTGGGCTAGCGGTACCACCGGGGAGCTGTTTTTT
CASSWASGTTGELFF
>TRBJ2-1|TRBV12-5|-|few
TGTGCTAGCCTAAATAGGGGAACGAATGAGCAGTTCTTC
CASLNRGTNEQFF
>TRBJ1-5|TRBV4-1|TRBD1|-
TGCGCCAGCAGCCGACAGACAGGGGATACTCCCCAGCATTTT
CASSRQTGDTPQHF
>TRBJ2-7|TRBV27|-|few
TGTGCCAGCAGTGCCAGACCTTTACGGACAGATGCATCCTACGAGCAGTACTTC
CASSARPLRTDASYEQYF
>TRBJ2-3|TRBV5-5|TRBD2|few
TGTGCCAGCAGCTTCCCGGGACTAGCGGGCCTCACAGATACGCAGTATTTT
CASSFPGLAGLTDTQYF
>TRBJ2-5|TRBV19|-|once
TGTGCCAGTAGTTTTGAGGGCGGGGAGACCCAGTACTTC
CASSFEGGETQYF
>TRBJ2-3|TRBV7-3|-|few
TGTGCCAGCAGCCCAGGGACATCCACAGATACGCAGTATTTT
CASSPGTSTDTQYF
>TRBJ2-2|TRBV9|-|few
TGTGCCAGCAGCGTAGCTGCGAACACCGGGGAGCTGTTTTTT
CASSVAANTGELFF
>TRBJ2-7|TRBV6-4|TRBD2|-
TGTGCCAGCAGTGACCTTAGACTAGCGGGGACCTACGAGCAGTACTTC
CASSDLRLAGTYEQYF
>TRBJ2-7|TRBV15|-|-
TGTGCCACCAGCAGATTCGGACTGAACGAGCAGTACTTC
CATSRFGLNEQYF
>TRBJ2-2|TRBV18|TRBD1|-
TGTGCCAGCTCACCCCGGACAGGGGGCAACACCGGGGAGCTGTTTTTT
CASSPRTGGNTGELFF
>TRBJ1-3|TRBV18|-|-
TGTGCCAGCTCACCCACAGGGTCTGGAAACACCATATATTTT
CASSPTGSGNTIYF
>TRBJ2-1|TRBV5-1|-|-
TGCGCCAGCAGCTTTACTAGAGATGAGCAGTTCTTC
CASSFTRDEQFF
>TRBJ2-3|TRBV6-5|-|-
TGTGCCAGCAGTTGGAGGGGCATGGATACGCAGTATTTT
CASSWRGMDTQYF
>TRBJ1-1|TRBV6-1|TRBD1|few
TGTGCCAGCAGAAACACCGGGACAGGGAGTACTGAAGCTTTCTTT
CASRNTGTGSTEAFF
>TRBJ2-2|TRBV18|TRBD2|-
TGTGCCAGCTCTCGCGGACTAGCGGGAGTAAACACCGGGGAGCTGTTTTTT
CASSRGLAGVNTGELFF
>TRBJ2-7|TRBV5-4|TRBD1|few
TGTGCCAGCAGACTTGGACAGGATCCCCACGAGCAGTACTTC
CASRLGQDPHEQYF
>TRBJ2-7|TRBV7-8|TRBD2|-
TGTGCCAGCAGCTTAGAAAGCGGGGGCTCCTACGAGCAGTACTTC
CASSLESGGSYEQYF
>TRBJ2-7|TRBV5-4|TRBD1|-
TGTGCCAGCAGCCTATCAGGGACAGGGTCTCACTACGAGCAGTACTTC
CASSLSGTGSHYEQYF
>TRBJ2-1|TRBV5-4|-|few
TGTGCCAGCAGCCCGGGGAGCGGGCTCTCCTACAATGAGCAGTTCTTC
CASSPGSGLSYNEQFF
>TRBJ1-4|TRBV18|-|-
TGTGCCAGCTCACCCATGGCTGGTGAAAAACTGTTTTTT
CASSPMAGEKLFF
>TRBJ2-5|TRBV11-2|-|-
TGTGCCAGCAGCTTAGTACGGGGCCAAGAGACCCAGTACTTC
CASSLVRGQETQYF
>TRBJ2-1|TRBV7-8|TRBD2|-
TGTGCCACCTCCCTGGGGGCGGGAGGAGGGTATGAGCAGTTCTTC
CATSLGAGGGYEQFF
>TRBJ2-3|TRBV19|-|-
TGTGCCAGTAGTATCCGAGCAGATACGCAGTATTTT
CASSIRADTQYF
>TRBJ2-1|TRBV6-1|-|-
TGTGCCAGCAGTGAAGGGACTTCTTATTCCTACAATGAGCAGTTCTTC
CASSEGTSYSYNEQFF
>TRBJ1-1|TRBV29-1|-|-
TGCAGCGTTGAGGGCGGGGGCAGCGCTGAAGCTTTCTTT
CSVEGGGSAEAFF
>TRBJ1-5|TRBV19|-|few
TGTGCCACTAACCGGGACAACCTCTTCAATCAGCCCCAGCATTTT
CATNRDNLFNQPQHF
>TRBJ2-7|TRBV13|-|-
TGTGCCAGCGGGACTTACTACGAGCAGTACTTC
CASGTYYEQYF
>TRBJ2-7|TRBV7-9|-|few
TGTGCCAGCAGCCCCGACCCGGGGGCCTACGAGCAGTACTTC
CASSPDPGAYEQYF
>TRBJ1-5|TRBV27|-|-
TGTGCCAGCAGTTCCTCCGGGGTGATGCCCCAGCATTTT
CASSSSGVMPQHF
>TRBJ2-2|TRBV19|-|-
TGTGCCAGTAGTGGGGAGAGGACCGGGGAGCTGTTTTTT
CASSGERTGELFF